This T cell receptor beta chain was observed in a study of spatial heterogeneity in lung cancer. Background on the study: Consistently, beta-chain sequences turned up in larger numbers than alpha-chain sequences did. Study-wide results and caveats: Blood contained ubiquitous expanded tumor TCRs more at resection than at follow-up.

Described time point: sample taken at primary tumor resection. Sequencing was performed on whole RNA extracted from tumor and nontumor lung tissue, or from frozen PBMC, and the material was left unsorted. Comments on this clonotype: No antigen is known for it. This may arise from a read error, as a much more abundant clone is one base away.

TCRdb redid the calling of the 5' RACE reads with MiXCR, one entry per CDR3 protein. The sample consists of some 37,000 distinct CDR3 sequences, around 7.2% of them appearing once. The TCR was taken from a male donor with early-stage non-small cell lung cancer. This material consisted of PBMCs, taken at surgery.

The CDR3 nucleotides are TGTGCCAGCAGCTCCTACCCCCAAGAGACCCAGCACTTC. This translates into CASSSYPQETQHF. The V call is TRBV7-9, the J call TRBJ2-5; D remains ambiguous. Per the germline V gene, CDR1 is SEHNR and CDR2 is FQNEAQ (reference sequence). There are 13 residues in the CDR3.